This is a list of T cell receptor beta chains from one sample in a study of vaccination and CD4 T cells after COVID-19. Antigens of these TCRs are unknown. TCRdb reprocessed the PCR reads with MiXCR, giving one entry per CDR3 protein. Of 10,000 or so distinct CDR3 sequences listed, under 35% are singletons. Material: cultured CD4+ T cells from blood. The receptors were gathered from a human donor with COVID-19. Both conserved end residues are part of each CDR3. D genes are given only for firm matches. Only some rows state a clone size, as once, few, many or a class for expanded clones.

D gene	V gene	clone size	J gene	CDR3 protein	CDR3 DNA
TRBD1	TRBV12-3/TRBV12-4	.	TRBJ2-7	CASSETDRRHEQYF	TGTGCCAGCAGTGAAACGGACAGGAGGCACGAGCAGTACTTC
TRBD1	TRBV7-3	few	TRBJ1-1	CASSLRQGDTEAFF	TGTGCCAGCAGCTTGAGGCAGGGGGACACTGAAGCTTTCTTT
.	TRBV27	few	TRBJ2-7	CASSRIRDYEQYF	TGTGCCAGCAGTAGGATCCGGGACTACGAGCAGTACTTC
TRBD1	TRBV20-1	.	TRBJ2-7	CSARGTGIGTYEQYF	TGCAGTGCTAGAGGGACAGGGATCGGGACCTACGAGCAGTACTTC
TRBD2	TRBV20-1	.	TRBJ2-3	CSARGASGVVDTQYF	TGCAGTGCTAGGGGCGCTAGCGGGGTTGTAGATACGCAGTATTTT
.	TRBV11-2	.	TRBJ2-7	CASSLVSGLDEQYF	TGTGCCAGCAGCTTAGTCTCGGGGCTCGACGAGCAGTACTTC
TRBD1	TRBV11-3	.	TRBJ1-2	CASSLQGAVTF	TGTGCCAGCAGCTTACAGGGGGCGGTCACCTTC
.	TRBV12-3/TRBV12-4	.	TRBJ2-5	CATEGGGETQYF	TGTGCCACAGAAGGAGGGGGGGAGACCCAGTACTTC
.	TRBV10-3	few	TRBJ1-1	CAISDTNTEAFF	TGTGCCATCAGTGATACGAACACTGAAGCTTTCTTT
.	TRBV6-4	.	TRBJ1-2	CASTTGDRYGYTF	TGTGCCAGCACGACAGGCGATCGCTATGGCTACACCTTC
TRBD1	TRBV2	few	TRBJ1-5	CASSKDRGRDQPQHF	TGTGCCAGCAGCAAGGACAGGGGTAGGGATCAGCCCCAGCATTTT
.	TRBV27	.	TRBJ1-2	CASSLVPNYGYTF	TGTGCCAGCAGCCTGGTTCCCAACTATGGCTACACCTTC
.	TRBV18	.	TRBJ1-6	CASSPASLASPLHF	TGTGCCAGCTCACCGGCATCATTGGCGTCACCCCTCCACTTT
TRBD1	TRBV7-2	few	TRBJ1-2	CASSNRDRGGYTF	TGTGCCAGCAGCAACCGGGACAGGGGAGGCTACACCTTC
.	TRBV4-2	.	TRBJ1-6	CASSQDWVSNSPLHF	TGTGCCAGCAGCCAAGATTGGGTCTCAAATTCACCCCTCCACTTT
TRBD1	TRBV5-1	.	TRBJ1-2	CASSALTGSVYGYTF	TGCGCCAGCAGCGCTCTGACAGGGAGCGTATATGGCTACACCTTC
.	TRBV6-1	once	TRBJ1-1	CASKGGGSNTEAFF	TGTGCCAGCAAGGGTGGGGGGTCGAACACTGAAGCTTTCTTT
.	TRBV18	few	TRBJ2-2	CASSVAGRGTGELFF	TGTGCCAGCTCAGTAGCCGGCCGCGGTACCGGGGAGCTGTTTTTT
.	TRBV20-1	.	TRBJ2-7	CSARRRGGVYEQYF	TGCAGTGCTAGACGAAGGGGGGGTGTCTACGAGCAGTACTTC
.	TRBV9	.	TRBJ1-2	CASSVDRGTGYTF	TGTGCCAGCAGCGTAGATCGAGGGACTGGCTACACCTTC
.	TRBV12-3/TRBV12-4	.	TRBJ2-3	CASIGGQYTDTQYF	TGTGCCAGCATAGGGGGACAATACACAGATACGCAGTATTTT
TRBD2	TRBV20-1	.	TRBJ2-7	CSASLQTSGYEQYF	TGCAGTGCTTCCCTTCAAACTAGCGGTTACGAGCAGTACTTC
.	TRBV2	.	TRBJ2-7	CASSQDSYEQYF	TGTGCCAGCAGTCAGGACTCCTACGAGCAGTACTTC
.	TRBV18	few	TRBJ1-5	CASSPSGNNQPQHF	TGTGCCAGCTCACCTTCAGGGAACAATCAGCCCCAGCATTTT
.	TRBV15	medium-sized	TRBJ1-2	CATRPGGGGNYGYTF	TGTGCCACCAGGCCGGGGGGGGGAGGAAACTATGGCTACACCTTC
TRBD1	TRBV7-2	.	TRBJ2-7	CASSSQQGAYEQYF	TGTGCCAGCAGCTCACAACAGGGGGCCTACGAGCAGTACTTC
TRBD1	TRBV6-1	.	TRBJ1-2	CASSEGTGGLRYTF	TGTGCCAGCAGCGAGGGGACAGGGGGCCTTCGCTACACCTTC
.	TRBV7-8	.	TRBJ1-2	CASSLDRGINYGYTF	TGTGCCAGCAGCTTAGACAGAGGAATTAACTATGGCTACACCTTC
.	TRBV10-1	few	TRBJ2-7	CASSRGRDYEQYF	TGCGCCAGCAGTAGAGGACGGGACTACGAGCAGTACTTC